This T cell receptor (beta chain) comes out of a study of shared clonotypes between healthy human individuals. Overall study findings and caveats: Sequencing depth was a factor that was expected to affect clonotype sharing among donors.

Deletions cut 6 bases from V and 2 bases from J, with 16 bases between. Germline V lookup: CDR1 MDHEN, CDR2 SYDVKM. This CDR3 comprises 15 residues. This clone showed up just once. The antigen remains undetermined. Repertoires were generated with immunoSEQ multiplex PCR, while TCRdb's copy carries only in-frame clones and drops some. The sample has 400,000 or so clones, roughly 96% seen once. The specimen sequenced was memory CD8+ T cells sorted from blood. Subset of the sample: CD45RO+ cells pooled with CCR7-negative TemRA cells. The receptor's source is a man aged 30 to 39 in good health. V gene TRBV28 combines with J gene TRBJ2-5, with D maybe TRBD1 (5 bases). CDR3 DNA: TGTGCCAGCAGCAATTATAGACAGATTCAAGAGACCCAGTACTTC. This translates into CASSNYRQIQETQYF.